Shown below are 17 T cell receptor beta chains from a single sample sequenced in a study of CD8 T cells in Susac syndrome. With random hexamers, 0.5 to 1 ug RNA was reverse transcribed. TCRdb recomputed calls from the immunoSEQ multiplex PCR reads with MiXCR, one row per CDR3 protein. The table has under 250,000 distinct CDR3 sequences, about 94% seen once. Sequencing used CD4+ T cells from PBMCs. These receptors all stem from a human donor with Susac syndrome.

This chain uses TRBV12-3 or TRBV12-4 with TRBJ1-1; D unclear. The CDR3 sequence is 13 residues long. Trimming shortened V by 3 bases and J by 5 bases, and 10 bases separated the two germline ends. The CDR3 DNA reads as TGTGCCAGCAGTTTTGGTGAACGGACTGAAGCTTTCTTT. It specifies CASSFGERTEAFF.

The chain has TRBV5-1 and TRBJ2-3, with D maybe TRBD1 (5 bases). The germline V and J ends were trimmed by 6 bases and 1 base, with 9 bases remaining between them. The CDR3 consists of 13 residues. Germline V gene data show CDR1 as SGHRS and CDR2 as YFSETQ. The CDR3 coding sequence is TGCGCCAGCACAGGGTGGGGCACAGATACGCAGTATTTT. Translating gives CASTGWGTDTQYF.

This clonotype was seen a single time. This chain uses TRBV7-9 with TRBJ2-7; TRBD2 agrees at 8 bases. The CDR3 runs to 19 residues. Losses at the gene ends were 5 bases for V and 3 bases for J; bases not matched to a gene: 21. Germline loops: CDR1 SEHNR, CDR2 FQNEAQ (reference sequence). The CDR3 DNA is TGTGCCAGCAGCCCCCCGGGACTAGAGGGAGCGCTGGGGGGCTACGAGCAGTACTTC. It is translated as CASSPPGLEGALGGYEQYF.

In nucleotides, the CDR3 is TGTGCCAGCTCACCTAACAGGGAGAGGGACACTGAAGCTTTCTTT. It is translated as CASSPNRERDTEAFF. This sequence joins TRBV18 and TRBJ1-1; perhaps TRBD1 as D (6 bases). Per the germline V gene, CDR1 is KGHSH and CDR2 is LQKENI. The CDR3 totals 15 residues. V was pared by 3 bases and J by 3 bases, with 14 bases between. The variable domain in full, with the rest retrieved from reference TRBV18 and TRBJ1-1, is NAGVMQNPRHLVRRRGQEARLRCSPMKGHSHVYWYRQLPEEGLKFMVYLQKENIIDESGMPKERFSAEFPKEGPSILRIQQVVRGDSAAYFCASSPNRERDTEAFFGQGTRLTVV.

This chain connects TRBV12-5 to TRBJ2-5, with D uncertain. The CDR3 covers 11 residues. Per germline, CDR1 LGHNT and CDR2 FRNRAP. Trimming removed 3 bases at V and 5 bases at J, with 4 bases between. CDR3 protein: CASGLEETQYF. Written as DNA, the CDR3 is TGTGCTAGTGGTTTAGAGGAGACCCAGTACTTC. Supplemented by reference TRBV12-5 and TRBJ2-5, the full variable domain reads DARVTQTPRHKVTEMGQEVTMRCQPILGHNTVFWYRQTMMQGLELLAYFRNRAPLDDSGMPKDRFSAEMPDATLATLKIQPSEPRDSAVYFCASGLEETQYFGPGTRLLVL.

About this clonotype: Its ends do not fully match the called genes, so a read error is possible. The V gene is TRBV28, the J gene TRBJ1-2; D is ambiguous. Germline values: CDR1 MDHEN, CDR2 SYDVKM. The CDR3 is 13 residues long. CDR3 loop: CASTYDAGSLHYF. For the CDR3, the DNA is TGTGCCAGCACCTACGACGCCGGGTCCTTACACTACTTC.

The rearrangement joins TRBV4-3 to TRBJ2-3; D call uncertain. The ends were cut back, 0 bases at V and 1 base at J, with 8 bases in the middle. The CDR3 is made up of 15 amino acids. CDR1 and CDR2 from the germline V gene are LGHNA and YSLEER. DNA for the CDR3: TGCGCCAGCAGCCAAGATCCCAGCGGCACAGATACGCAGTATTTT. Encoded protein: CASSQDPSGTDTQYF.

The gene calls are TRBV12-3 or TRBV12-4 and TRBJ1-5; no definite D call. The CDR3 is 15 residues long. V gave up 7 bases and J gave up 6 bases, with 19 bases separating them. The chain's CDR3 is CASTKTIQFGQPQHF. The CDR3 DNA is TGTGCCAGCACCAAAACCATTCAATTCGGTCAGCCCCAGCATTTT.

The rearrangement uses TRBV20-1 and TRBJ2-3; weak D call: TRBD1 (5 bases). Trimming stripped 1 base from V and 7 bases from J, with 9 bases between. CDR1 and CDR2 (germline): DFQATT, SNEGSKA (reference sequence). The CDR3 covers 12 residues. In DNA form, the CDR3 reads TGCAGTGCTAGAGTCCAGGGCCATACGCAGTATTTT. This sequence encodes CSARVQGHTQYF.

The chain couples TRBV6-5 to TRBJ1-2; D is perhaps TRBD1 (6 bases). In germline, CDR1 is MNHEY, CDR2 SVGAGI. The V end was cut by 6 bases, the J end by 5 bases, with 13 bases between. This CDR3 comprises 13 residues. The CDR3: CASSEGTGYGYTF. The CDR3 DNA is TGTGCCAGCAGCGAAGGCACAGGGTATGGCTACACCTTC.

This clonotype has only a few counts. CDR3 sequence: CASSQDPNTEAFF. In DNA form, the CDR3 reads TGTGCCAGCAGCCAAGACCCTAACACTGAAGCTTTCTTT. V gene TRBV14 combines with J gene TRBJ1-1; D ambiguous. Trimming cost V 0 bases and J 2 bases, with 4 bases left between them. Germline loops: CDR1 SGHDN, CDR2 FVKESK. CDR3 length: 13 amino acids.

This chain links TRBV20-1 with TRBJ2-5; D is perhaps TRBD1 or TRBD2 (6 bases each). CDR3 length: 13 amino acids. V was pared by 5 bases and J by 5 bases, with 15 bases between. Germline V lookup: CDR1 DFQATT, CDR2 SNEGSKA (reference sequence). The CDR3 protein is CSAGRGGWETQYF. CDR3 in DNA: TGCAGTGCTGGAAGAGGGGGGTGGGAGACCCAGTACTTC.

This clonotype has just one count. This rearrangement joins TRBV5-1 to TRBJ1-1; 9 positions match TRBD1. V dropped 2 bases and J dropped 10; count of bases not matched to a gene: 3. The CDR3 contains 12 residues. In germline, CDR1 is SGHRS, CDR2 YFSETQ. The CDR3 bases are TGCGCCAGCAGCTTCTCGGGACAGGGAGCTTTCTTT. It specifies CASSFSGQGAFF.

The chain couples TRBV20-1 to TRBJ2-1; maybe TRBD2 (5 bases). Trimming stripped 5 bases from V and 2 bases from J, with 13 bases between. The CDR3 loop spans 14 amino acids. CDR1 DFQATT and CDR2 SNEGSKA come from the germline V gene (reference sequence). The DNA for the CDR3 is TGCAGTGCTGGGAGCGGTGGCACCTACAATGAGCAGTTCTTC. It codes for CSAGSGGTYNEQFF.

This clonotype occurred once. The chain uses TRBV20-1 and TRBJ2-4; D gene uncertain. Germline V gene sequence: CDR1 DFQATT, CDR2 SNEGSKA (reference sequence). V shed 5 bases and J shed 6 bases, with 11 bases lying between them. CDR3 length equals 12 residues. CDR3 DNA: TGCAGTGCTCCGTCCGACGGAAACATTCAGTACTTC. This sequence encodes CSAPSDGNIQYF.

V is TRBV30 and J is TRBJ1-1; possible D gene TRBD1, 6 bases. CDR1 and CDR2 from the germline V gene are GTSNPN and SVGIG (reference sequence). Trimming removed 3 bases from V and 6 bases from J, with 20 bases in between. There are 15 residues in the CDR3. The chain's CDR3 is CAWRTLQGFGAEAFF. The CDR3, as DNA: TGTGCCTGGAGGACACTACAGGGCTTCGGGGCTGAAGCTTTCTTT.

This rearrangement joins TRBV6-6 to TRBJ1-4; 9 bases are shared with TRBD1. Germline trimming cut 8 bases from V and 8 bases from J; bases unmatched to any gene: 3. The CDR3 loop spans 12 amino acids. CDR1 MNHNY and CDR2 SVGAGI come from the germline V gene (reference sequence). The CDR3 DNA is TGTGCCAGCCGGACAGGGGAAGAAAAACTGTTTTTT. It yields the protein CASRTGEEKLFF.